Listed below are T cell receptor beta chains from one sample, sequenced in a study of blood T cells in healthy people across ages. MiXCR, applied by TCRdb to the 5' RACE reads, yields one record per CDR3 protein. The sample has roughly 1,700,000 distinct CDR3 sequences; 28% are singletons. The source material was blood. These receptors were taken from a woman under 40 in good health. CDR3s include the opening cysteine and the closing phenylalanine or tryptophan. D genes are given only for firm matches. Clone size, where shown, is once, few, many, or a class for clones that have expanded.

V: TRBV5-1
D: .
size: few
J: TRBJ2-3
CDR3: CASTREEATDTQYF
DNA: TGCGCCAGCACTAGAGAGGAGGCCACAGATACGCAGTATTTT

V: TRBV12-3/TRBV12-4
D: TRBD2
size: .
J: TRBJ2-3
CDR3: CASSRGLAGSTDAQYF
DNA: TGTGCCAGCAGTCGAGGACTAGCGGGGAGCACAGATGCGCAGTATTTT

V: TRBV7-3
D: .
size: many
J: TRBJ2-5
CDR3: CASSSWGGETQYF
DNA: TGTGCCAGCAGCTCTTGGGGTGGAGAGACCCAGTACTTC

V: TRBV5-6
D: .
size: .
J: TRBJ2-5
CDR3: CASSLRSREETQYF
DNA: TGTGCCAGCAGCCTCCGGAGCAGGGAAGAGACCCAGTACTTC

V: TRBV24-1
D: .
size: few
J: TRBJ2-2
CDR3: CATDKGPKTTGELFF
DNA: TGTGCCACAGACAAGGGGCCAAAAACCACCGGGGAGCTGTTTTTT

V: TRBV2
D: .
size: few
J: TRBJ1-1
CDR3: CASSELNGEAFF
DNA: TGTGCCAGCAGTGAATTGAATGGTGAAGCTTTCTTT

V: TRBV5-1
D: .
size: few
J: TRBJ2-7
CDR3: CASSLRPTGDAYEQYF
DNA: TGCGCCAGCAGCTTGAGACCAACCGGGGACGCCTACGAGCAGTACTTC

V: TRBV5-1
D: TRBD1
size: few
J: TRBJ2-7
CDR3: CASSSPGQVIYEQYF
DNA: TGCGCCAGCAGCTCTCCGGGACAGGTGATCTACGAGCAGTACTTC

V: TRBV13
D: .
size: .
J: TRBJ2-5
CDR3: CASSLGVTETQYF
DNA: TGTGCCAGCAGCTTAGGAGTTACAGAGACCCAGTACTTC

V: TRBV9
D: TRBD2
size: few
J: TRBJ2-1
CDR3: CASSERTSGREQFF
DNA: TGTGCCAGCAGCGAGAGGACTAGCGGGAGGGAGCAGTTCTTC

V: TRBV5-1
D: .
size: .
J: TRBJ1-4
CDR3: CASSLEMGTEKLFF
DNA: TGCGCCAGCAGCTTGGAGATGGGTACGGAAAAACTGTTTTTT

V: TRBV29-1
D: .
size: .
J: TRBJ1-2
CDR3: CSAVSGDGYTF
DNA: TGCAGCGCCGTGTCCGGTGATGGCTACACCTTC

V: TRBV3-1
D: TRBD1
size: few
J: TRBJ2-7
CDR3: CASSRWDRAYEQYF
DNA: TGTGCCAGCAGCCGCTGGGACAGGGCCTACGAGCAGTACTTC

V: TRBV12-3/TRBV12-4
D: .
size: .
J: TRBJ1-1
CDR3: CASSLSSTANTEAFF
DNA: TGTGCCAGCAGTTTAAGCTCGACGGCGAACACTGAAGCTTTCTTT

V: TRBV25-1
D: .
size: .
J: TRBJ2-7
CDR3: CANITPYEQYF
DNA: TGTGCCAACATTACTCCCTACGAGCAGTACTTC

V: TRBV20-1
D: .
size: few
J: TRBJ2-3
CDR3: CSPRGGDTDTQYF
DNA: TGCAGTCCTAGGGGGGGTGACACAGATACGCAGTATTTT

V: TRBV4-1
D: .
size: few
J: TRBJ1-2
CDR3: CASSPQQELYGYTF
DNA: TGCGCCAGCAGCCCCCAACAGGAACTCTATGGCTACACCTTC

V: TRBV10-3
D: .
size: .
J: TRBJ2-7
CDR3: CAIMDGDSYEQYF
DNA: TGTGCCATCATGGACGGGGATTCCTACGAGCAGTACTTC

V: TRBV12-3/TRBV12-4
D: .
size: few
J: TRBJ2-2
CDR3: CIGKGPGGELFF
DNA: TGCATCGGCAAAGGGCCCGGCGGGGAGCTGTTTTTT

V: TRBV5-1
D: .
size: .
J: TRBJ2-2
CDR3: CASSRSDVGEPFF
DNA: TGCGCCAGCAGCAGGAGTGATGTCGGGGAGCCGTTTTTT

V: TRBV6-6
D: .
size: few
J: TRBJ2-7
CDR3: CASNSGGAYEQYF
DNA: TGTGCCAGTAACAGCGGTGGGGCCTACGAGCAGTACTTC

V: TRBV20-1
D: .
size: few
J: TRBJ1-1
CDR3: CSAGPGWNTEAFF
DNA: TGCAGTGCTGGGCCAGGATGGAACACTGAAGCTTTCTTT

V: TRBV27
D: .
size: .
J: TRBJ2-7
CDR3: CASSSSAREYEQYF
DNA: TGTGCCAGCAGTTCCTCCGCCCGGGAGTACGAGCAGTACTTC

V: TRBV7-2
D: TRBD1
size: .
J: TRBJ2-5
CDR3: CASSLDRGLKETQYF
DNA: TGTGCCAGCAGCTTAGACAGGGGGCTTAAGGAGACCCAGTACTTC

V: TRBV29-1
D: .
size: many
J: TRBJ2-3
CDR3: CSAEGAGRTDTQYF
DNA: TGCAGCGCTGAGGGCGCGGGACGCACAGATACGCAGTATTTT

V: TRBV29-1
D: .
size: many
J: TRBJ2-5
CDR3: CSVDTGRVTQYF
DNA: TGCAGCGTCGACACAGGGCGAGTGACCCAGTACTTC

V: TRBV11-2
D: TRBD2
size: few
J: TRBJ2-1
CDR3: CASSPPSGGAHEQFF
DNA: TGTGCCAGCAGCCCACCTAGCGGGGGGGCCCACGAGCAGTTCTTC

V: TRBV28
D: TRBD1
size: .
J: TRBJ1-2
CDR3: CASRKSGQGDGYTF
DNA: TGTGCCAGCAGAAAAAGTGGACAGGGTGATGGCTACACCTTC

V: TRBV12-3/TRBV12-4
D: .
size: many
J: TRBJ2-7
CDR3: CASSPRVDDEQYF
DNA: TGTGCCAGCAGTCCGCGGGTGGACGACGAGCAGTACTTC

V: TRBV2
D: .
size: few
J: TRBJ1-5
CDR3: CASHWESNQPQHF
DNA: TGTGCCAGCCACTGGGAAAGCAATCAGCCCCAGCATTTT

V: TRBV11-2
D: TRBD2
size: .
J: TRBJ2-6
CDR3: CASSPLTSPGANVLTF
DNA: TGTGCCAGCAGCCCTCTGACTAGCCCTGGGGCCAACGTCCTGACTTTC

V: TRBV27
D: .
size: .
J: TRBJ1-1
CDR3: CASSFRGMEAFF
DNA: TGTGCCAGCAGTTTCCGGGGGATGGAAGCTTTCTTT

V: TRBV2
D: TRBD1
size: .
J: TRBJ1-1
CDR3: CASSDEGGRAFF
DNA: TGTGCCAGCAGTGATGAAGGGGGCCGAGCTTTCTTT

V: TRBV29-1
D: .
size: many
J: TRBJ1-2
CDR3: CSVMTVGYGYTF
DNA: TGCAGCGTGATGACAGTTGGCTATGGCTACACCTTC

V: TRBV6-1
D: .
size: .
J: TRBJ1-5
CDR3: CASSPGDWGNQPQHF
DNA: TGTGCCAGCAGTCCAGGGGACTGGGGCAATCAGCCCCAGCATTTT

V: TRBV10-3
D: .
size: few
J: TRBJ1-5
CDR3: CAISESGDISPQHF
DNA: TGTGCCATCAGTGAGTCTGGGGATATCAGCCCCCAGCATTTT

V: TRBV7-9
D: TRBD2
size: few
J: TRBJ2-1
CDR3: CASIQGSSGQFF
DNA: TGTGCCAGCATTCAAGGGTCTAGCGGGCAGTTCTTC

V: TRBV20-1
D: TRBD1
size: few
J: TRBJ1-5
CDR3: CSATGDRGPNQPQHF
DNA: TGCAGTGCCACAGGGGACAGGGGGCCCAATCAGCCCCAGCATTTT

V: TRBV7-9
D: .
size: .
J: TRBJ2-7
CDR3: CASSLAEWVDIPSYEQYF
DNA: TGTGCCAGCAGCTTAGCGGAGTGGGTGGACATTCCCTCCTACGAGCAGTACTTC

V: TRBV12-3/TRBV12-4
D: TRBD1
size: many
J: TRBJ1-5
CDR3: CASSLQTGVQPQHF
DNA: TGTGCCAGCAGCCTCCAGACAGGGGTTCAGCCCCAGCATTTT

V: TRBV28
D: .
size: few
J: TRBJ2-6
CDR3: CALELLTDSGANVLTF
DNA: TGTGCCCTCGAATTGCTGACAGACTCTGGGGCCAACGTCCTGACTTTC

V: TRBV20-1
D: TRBD1
size: few
J: TRBJ2-1
CDR3: CSARGTGFPQNEQFF
DNA: TGCAGTGCTCGAGGGACAGGGTTTCCTCAAAATGAGCAGTTCTTC

V: TRBV7-9
D: .
size: many
J: TRBJ2-1
CDR3: CATGSDPNEQFF
DNA: TGTGCGACAGGATCGGACCCGAATGAGCAGTTCTTC

V: TRBV20-1
D: TRBD2
size: many
J: TRBJ2-1
CDR3: CSARLPRASGGAFHDEQFF
DNA: TGCAGTGCTAGACTCCCCCGGGCTAGCGGGGGGGCCTTCCACGATGAGCAGTTCTTC

V: TRBV2
D: .
size: .
J: TRBJ2-5
CDR3: CASRIGTRETQYF
DNA: TGTGCCAGCAGGATAGGAACTAGGGAGACCCAGTACTTC

V: TRBV2
D: TRBD2
size: few
J: TRBJ2-1
CDR3: CASRVLAGAYNEQFF
DNA: TGTGCCAGCAGGGTACTAGCGGGAGCCTACAATGAGCAGTTCTTC

V: TRBV5-1
D: .
size: many
J: TRBJ1-2
CDR3: CASRVAPIEAYGYTF
DNA: TGCGCCAGCAGAGTAGCACCAATTGAGGCCTATGGCTACACCTTC

V: TRBV6-5
D: TRBD2
size: few
J: TRBJ2-1
CDR3: CASCRGDSYNEQFF
DNA: TGTGCCAGCTGTCGGGGGGACTCCTACAATGAGCAGTTCTTC

V: TRBV10-1
D: .
size: many
J: TRBJ2-7
CDR3: CARTYSGSTYEQYF
DNA: TGCGCCAGAACCTACTCGGGAAGTACCTACGAGCAGTACTTC

V: TRBV5-1
D: .
size: .
J: TRBJ1-1
CDR3: CASSFQGFDTEAFF
DNA: TGCGCCAGCAGCTTTCAGGGGTTTGACACTGAAGCTTTCTTT

V: TRBV7-2
D: .
size: .
J: TRBJ1-5
CDR3: CASSSHGSTQHF
DNA: TGTGCCAGCAGCTCACACGGGTCGACCCAGCATTTT

V: TRBV19
D: .
size: .
J: TRBJ1-5
CDR3: CASSIRGNQPQHF
DNA: TGTGCCAGTAGTATAAGGGGAAATCAGCCCCAGCATTTT

V: TRBV12-5
D: .
size: .
J: TRBJ2-5
CDR3: CASGLDAGVHEQYF
DNA: TGTGCTAGTGGTTTGGACGCAGGGGTGCATGAGCAGTACTTC

V: TRBV7-2
D: .
size: .
J: TRBJ1-1
CDR3: CASSLVSKEAFF
DNA: TGTGCCAGCAGCTTAGTTTCTAAGGAAGCTTTCTTT

V: TRBV20-1
D: .
size: .
J: TRBJ2-1
CDR3: CSAPDYPTNEQFF
DNA: TGCAGTGCCCCAGACTACCCCACAAATGAGCAGTTCTTC

V: TRBV20-1
D: .
size: .
J: TRBJ1-2
CDR3: CSARDLGYLNYGYTF
DNA: TGCAGTGCTAGAGATCTAGGTTATCTTAACTATGGCTACACCTTC

V: TRBV20-1
D: .
size: .
J: TRBJ2-1
CDR3: CSARDQARGGVGPYNEQFF
DNA: TGCAGTGCTAGAGATCAGGCGAGAGGGGGGGTGGGCCCCTACAATGAGCAGTTCTTC